Listed below are T cell receptor beta chains from one sample, sequenced in a study of CD8 T cells in ankylosing spondylitis. TCRdb re-analysed the 5' RACE reads in MiXCR, keeping a single row per CDR3 protein. The table has about 400,000 distinct CDR3 sequences, roughly 22% seen once. Sequencing input: blood, either unsorted or a sorted T cell fraction (not recorded which). Receptors originate from a male donor with ankylosing spondylitis or in good health (not recorded which). The CDR3 runs from the conserved cysteine through the conserved F or W. The D gene is left open where the match is weak. For some rows the clone size is stated as once, few or many, or as a class when expanded; others skip it.

CDR3 protein: CSVNRGPGTGELFF
CDR3 DNA: TGCAGCGTTAACAGGGGGCCGGGCACCGGGGAGCTGTTTTTT
CDR3 length: 14
clone size: few
V gene: TRBV29-1
D gene: TRBD1
J gene: TRBJ2-2

CDR3 protein: CASSFPGTGQTTYEQYF
CDR3 DNA: TGTGCCAGCAGCTTCCCCGGGACAGGACAGACAACCTACGAGCAGTACTTC
CDR3 length: 17
clone size: few
V gene: TRBV7-9
D gene: TRBD1
J gene: TRBJ2-7

CDR3 protein: CASSFPTSGGRDPYEQYF
CDR3 DNA: TGTGCCAGCAGCTTCCCCACTAGCGGGGGGCGGGATCCCTACGAGCAGTACTTC
CDR3 length: 18
clone size: -
V gene: TRBV11-2
D gene: TRBD2
J gene: TRBJ2-7

CDR3 protein: CATSRGTAYLGGYTF
CDR3 DNA: TGTGCCACCAGCAGGGGAACAGCCTACCTGGGGGGCTACACCTTC
CDR3 length: 15
clone size: few
V gene: TRBV15
D gene: -
J gene: TRBJ1-2

CDR3 protein: CASSLALVGTGLEQYF
CDR3 DNA: TGCGCCAGCAGCTTGGCCCTTGTGGGGACAGGCCTCGAGCAGTACTTC
CDR3 length: 16
clone size: -
V gene: TRBV5-1
D gene: TRBD1
J gene: TRBJ2-7

CDR3 protein: CASTSTPGTAEYNEQFF
CDR3 DNA: TGTGCCAGCACCTCAACTCCGGGGACAGCGGAATACAATGAGCAGTTCTTC
CDR3 length: 17
clone size: -
V gene: TRBV25-1
D gene: TRBD1
J gene: TRBJ2-1

CDR3 protein: CASSAGGAFDEQFF
CDR3 DNA: TGTGCCAGCAGCGCCGGGGGGGCCTTCGATGAGCAGTTCTTC
CDR3 length: 14
clone size: -
V gene: TRBV9
D gene: TRBD2
J gene: TRBJ2-1

CDR3 protein: CASSLGLAGGLTDTQYF
CDR3 DNA: TGTGCCAGCAGCCTGGGACTAGCGGGGGGCCTTACAGATACGCAGTATTTT
CDR3 length: 17
clone size: once
V gene: TRBV5-6
D gene: TRBD2
J gene: TRBJ2-3

CDR3 protein: CARVWGAGANEKLFF
CDR3 DNA: TGTGCCAGAGTCTGGGGGGCGGGAGCTAATGAAAAACTGTTTTTT
CDR3 length: 15
clone size: -
V gene: TRBV6-1
D gene: -
J gene: TRBJ1-4

CDR3 protein: CSASGPKGALLLEQYF
CDR3 DNA: TGCAGTGCTAGTGGCCCAAAGGGGGCTCTTCTTCTAGAGCAGTACTTC
CDR3 length: 16
clone size: few
V gene: TRBV20-1
D gene: TRBD1
J gene: TRBJ2-7

CDR3 protein: CATSTGLDTQYF
CDR3 DNA: TGTGCCACCAGCACAGGGCTCGATACGCAGTATTTT
CDR3 length: 12
clone size: -
V gene: TRBV15
D gene: -
J gene: TRBJ2-3

CDR3 protein: CSVEGSDTQYF
CDR3 DNA: TGCAGCGTTGAAGGTTCAGATACGCAGTATTTT
CDR3 length: 11
clone size: few
V gene: TRBV29-1
D gene: -
J gene: TRBJ2-3

CDR3 protein: CASSFSAGEQYF
CDR3 DNA: TGTGCCAGCAGTTTTTCAGCGGGAGAGCAGTACTTC
CDR3 length: 12
clone size: few
V gene: TRBV12-3/TRBV12-4
D gene: TRBD2
J gene: TRBJ2-7

CDR3 protein: CASSLGHRVSSYEQYF
CDR3 DNA: TGTGCCAGCAGCTTAGGCCACAGGGTGTCATCCTACGAGCAGTACTTC
CDR3 length: 16
clone size: -
V gene: TRBV11-2
D gene: -
J gene: TRBJ2-7

CDR3 protein: CASSPTSGGPRETQYF
CDR3 DNA: TGTGCCAGCAGTCCCACTAGCGGGGGACCCCGGGAGACCCAGTACTTC
CDR3 length: 16
clone size: once
V gene: TRBV12-3/TRBV12-4
D gene: TRBD2
J gene: TRBJ2-5

CDR3 protein: CASSSLVPGADTQYF
CDR3 DNA: TGTGCCAGCAGTTCGTTGGTACCGGGTGCAGATACGCAGTATTTT
CDR3 length: 15
clone size: -
V gene: TRBV28
D gene: -
J gene: TRBJ2-3

CDR3 protein: CASSLGGSGGAVDNEQFF
CDR3 DNA: TGTGCCAGCAGCTTAGGTGGTAGCGGGGGGGCCGTAGACAATGAGCAGTTCTTC
CDR3 length: 18
clone size: -
V gene: TRBV11-2
D gene: TRBD2
J gene: TRBJ2-1

CDR3 protein: CASSLWQLDGYTF
CDR3 DNA: TGTGCCAGCAGTTTATGGCAGCTGGATGGCTACACCTTC
CDR3 length: 13
clone size: -
V gene: TRBV12-3/TRBV12-4
D gene: -
J gene: TRBJ1-2

CDR3 protein: CASRETGSDTQYF
CDR3 DNA: TGCGCCAGCAGGGAAACAGGGTCAGATACGCAGTATTTT
CDR3 length: 13
clone size: few
V gene: TRBV5-1
D gene: -
J gene: TRBJ2-3

CDR3 protein: CASSVAGLVYNEQFF
CDR3 DNA: TGTGCCAGCAGCGTAGCGGGACTAGTCTACAATGAGCAGTTCTTC
CDR3 length: 15
clone size: few
V gene: TRBV9
D gene: TRBD2
J gene: TRBJ2-1

CDR3 protein: CASSQQTAQSSVSAEAFF
CDR3 DNA: TGTGCCAGCAGCCAACAGACAGCCCAAAGTTCGGTGAGCGCTGAAGCTTTCTTT
CDR3 length: 18
clone size: -
V gene: TRBV4-2
D gene: -
J gene: TRBJ1-1

CDR3 protein: CASSSGGAPYEQYF
CDR3 DNA: TGCGCCAGCAGCTCTGGGGGGGCCCCCTACGAGCAGTACTTC
CDR3 length: 14
clone size: -
V gene: TRBV5-1
D gene: -
J gene: TRBJ2-7